These 2 T cell receptor beta chains originate from one sample sequenced in a study of T cells in Graves' hyperthyroidism and ophthalmopathy. RNA transcripts yielded amplified TCR beta CDR3 regions. When the TCR CDR3 underwent first-round RT-PCR, the HTBI primer set was used. From the multiplex PCR reads, TCRdb called clonotypes with MiXCR, one entry per CDR3 protein. Among about 840,000 distinct CDR3 sequences listed, around 38% were seen once. Sequencing used blood. These receptors all come from a man between 18 and 29 years old with Graves' hyperthyroidism.

Regarding this clonotype: Since a much larger clone is just one base distant, this may be a read error. This rearrangement joins TRBV7-9 to TRBJ1-1; no clear D gene. Germline CDR1 SEHNR, CDR2 FQNEAQ (reference sequence). The CDR3 is made up of 12 amino acids. The V and J ends lost 7 bases and 3 bases respectively, with 9 bases between them. CDR3 in amino acids: CASITTDTEAFF. The CDR3 bases are TGTGCCAGCATCACAACGGACACTGAAGCTTTCTTT.

As for this clonotype: Its ends do not fully match the called genes, so a read error is possible. The rearrangement uses TRBV9 and TRBJ2-7; D is undetermined. Germline assignment: CDR1 SGDLS and CDR2 YYNGEE. The CDR3 covers 14 residues. DNA of the CDR3: TGTTCCAGCAGCGTAGGCTTTAGCTCCTACGAGCAGTACTTC. It translates to CSSSVGFSSYEQYF. Full variable domain (missing parts from reference TRBV9 and TRBJ2-7): DSGVTQTPKHLITATGQRVTLRCSPRSGDLSVYWYQQSLDQGLQFLIQYYNGEERAKGNILERFSAQQFPDLHSELNLSSLELGDSALYFCSSSVGFSSYEQYFGPGTRLTVT.